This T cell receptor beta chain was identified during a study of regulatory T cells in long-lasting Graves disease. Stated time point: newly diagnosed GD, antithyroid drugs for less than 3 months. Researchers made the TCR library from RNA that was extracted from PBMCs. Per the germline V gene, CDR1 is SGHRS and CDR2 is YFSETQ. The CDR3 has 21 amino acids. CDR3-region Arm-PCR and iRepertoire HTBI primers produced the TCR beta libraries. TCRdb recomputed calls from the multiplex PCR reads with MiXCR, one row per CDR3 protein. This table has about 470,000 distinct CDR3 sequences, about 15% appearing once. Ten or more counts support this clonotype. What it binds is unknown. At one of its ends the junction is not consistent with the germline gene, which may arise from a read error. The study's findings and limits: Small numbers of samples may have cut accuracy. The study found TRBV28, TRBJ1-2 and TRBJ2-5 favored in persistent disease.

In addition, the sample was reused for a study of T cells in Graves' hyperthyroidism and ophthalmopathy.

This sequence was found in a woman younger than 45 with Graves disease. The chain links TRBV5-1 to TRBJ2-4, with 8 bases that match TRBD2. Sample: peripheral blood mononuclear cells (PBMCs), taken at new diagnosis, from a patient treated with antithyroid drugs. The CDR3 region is CASRLGPSQLGTREAKNIQYF. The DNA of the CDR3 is TGCGCCAGCAGGTTGGGCCCCTCGCAGCTGGGGACTAGGGAAGCCAAAAACATTCAGTACTTC.